This T cell receptor beta chain stems from a study of identical twins. Findings of the study overall: The abundant beta clonotypes from cord blood had fewer insertions, and memory repertoires had none of this. Out-of-frame alpha sequences common to twins were enriched for low generation probability. Sharing of beta out-of-frame sequences by twins showed a weaker excess.

In the case of this clonotype: Antigen: not known.

There are 15 residues in the CDR3. CDR1 is ENHRY and CDR2 is SYGVKD in the germline V gene. The V end lost 8 bases, the J end lost 0 bases, and 16 bases lay between the germline ends. TCRdb processed the 5' RACE reads anew with MiXCR; each CDR3 protein has one entry. The sample lists 350,000 to 450,000 distinct CDR3 sequences; roughly 18% were seen once. The sample consisted of naive T cells sorted from blood. The chain combines TRBV10-3 with TRBJ1-2, with D hard to call. The receptor comes from a man aged 50 or older in good health. As DNA, the CDR3 is TGTGCCATCCTCACGGCGGAGATTTCTAACTATGGCTACACCTTC. It yields the protein CAILTAEISNYGYTF.